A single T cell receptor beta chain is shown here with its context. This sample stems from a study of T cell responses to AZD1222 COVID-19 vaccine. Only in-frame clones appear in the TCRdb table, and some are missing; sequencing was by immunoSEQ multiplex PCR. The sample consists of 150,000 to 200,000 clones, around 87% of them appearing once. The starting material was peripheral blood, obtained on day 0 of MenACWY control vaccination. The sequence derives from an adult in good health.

The CDR3 DNA reads as TGTGCCAGCAGTGAAGCGGGAACACTCTACGAGCAGTACTTC. It is translated as CASSEAGTLYEQYF. The chain links TRBV6-1 to TRBJ2-7; D unresolved. CDR1 MNHNS and CDR2 SASEGT come from the germline V gene. V lost 0 bases, J lost 3 bases, and 9 bases lay in between. The CDR3 is made up of 14 amino acids.